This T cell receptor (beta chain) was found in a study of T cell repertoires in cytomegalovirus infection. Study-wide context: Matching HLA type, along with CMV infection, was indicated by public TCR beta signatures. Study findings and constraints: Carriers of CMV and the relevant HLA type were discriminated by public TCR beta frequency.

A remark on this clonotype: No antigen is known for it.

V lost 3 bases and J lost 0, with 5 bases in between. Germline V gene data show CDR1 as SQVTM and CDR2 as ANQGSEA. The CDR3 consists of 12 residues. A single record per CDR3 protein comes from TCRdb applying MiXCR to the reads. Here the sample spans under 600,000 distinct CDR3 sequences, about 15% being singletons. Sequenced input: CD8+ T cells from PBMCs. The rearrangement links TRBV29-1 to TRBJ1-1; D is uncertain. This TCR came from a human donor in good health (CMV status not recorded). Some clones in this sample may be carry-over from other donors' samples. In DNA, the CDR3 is TGCAGCGTTGATGGGATGAACACTGAAGCTTTCTTT. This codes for CSVDGMNTEAFF.